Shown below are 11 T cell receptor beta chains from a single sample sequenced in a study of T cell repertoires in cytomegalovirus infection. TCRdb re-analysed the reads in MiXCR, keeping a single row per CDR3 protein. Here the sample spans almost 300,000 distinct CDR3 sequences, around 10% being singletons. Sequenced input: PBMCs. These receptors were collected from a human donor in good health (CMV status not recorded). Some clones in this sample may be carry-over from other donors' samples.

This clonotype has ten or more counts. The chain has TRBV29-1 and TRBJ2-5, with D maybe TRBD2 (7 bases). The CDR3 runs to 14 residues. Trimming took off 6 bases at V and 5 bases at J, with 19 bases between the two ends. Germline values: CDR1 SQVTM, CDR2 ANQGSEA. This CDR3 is CSVPLRGGVETQYF. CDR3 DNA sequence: TGCAGCGTCCCTTTACGAGGGGGGGTCGAGACCCAGTACTTC.

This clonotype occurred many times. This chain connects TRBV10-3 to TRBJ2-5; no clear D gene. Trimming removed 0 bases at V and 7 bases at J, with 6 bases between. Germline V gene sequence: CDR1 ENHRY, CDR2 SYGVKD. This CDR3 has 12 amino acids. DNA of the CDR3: TGTGCCATCAGTGAGTCCTCCACGACCCAGTACTTC. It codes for CAISESSTTQYF.

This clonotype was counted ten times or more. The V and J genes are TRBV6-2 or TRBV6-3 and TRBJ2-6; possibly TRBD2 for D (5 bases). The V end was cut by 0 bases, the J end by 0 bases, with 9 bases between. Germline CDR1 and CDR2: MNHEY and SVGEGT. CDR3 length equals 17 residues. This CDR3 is CASSYSGMLSGANVLTF. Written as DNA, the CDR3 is TGTGCCAGCAGTTACTCCGGGATGCTCTCTGGGGCCAACGTCCTGACTTTC.

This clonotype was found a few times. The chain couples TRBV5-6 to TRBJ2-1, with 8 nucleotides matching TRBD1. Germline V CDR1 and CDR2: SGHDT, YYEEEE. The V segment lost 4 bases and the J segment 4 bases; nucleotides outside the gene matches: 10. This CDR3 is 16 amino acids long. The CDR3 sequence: CASSRDRSSAYNEQFF. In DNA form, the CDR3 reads TGTGCCAGCAGCAGGGACAGGTCTTCGGCTTACAATGAGCAGTTCTTC. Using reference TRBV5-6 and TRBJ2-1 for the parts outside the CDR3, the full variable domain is DAGVTQSPTHLIKTRGQQVTLRCSPKSGHDTVSWYQQALGQGPQFIFQYYEEEERQRGNFPDRFSGHQFPNYSSELNVNALLLGDSALYLCASSRDRSSAYNEQFFGPGTRLTVL.

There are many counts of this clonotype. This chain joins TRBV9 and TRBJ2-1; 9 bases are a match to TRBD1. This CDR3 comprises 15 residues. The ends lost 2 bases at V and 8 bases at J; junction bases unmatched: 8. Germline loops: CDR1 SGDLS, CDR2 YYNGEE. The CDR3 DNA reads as TGTGCCAGCAGCGTCTACAGGGGGCCTGGGGATGAGCAGTTCTTC. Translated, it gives CASSVYRGPGDEQFF.

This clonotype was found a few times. The CDR3 region has the DNA TGTGCCATCAGTGAGTCGCAGGGATATCAGCCCCAGCATTTT. Protein sequence: CAISESQGYQPQHF. V is TRBV10-3 and J is TRBJ1-5; a weak D match, TRBD1 (5 bases). V lost 0 bases and J lost 5, with 8 bases in between. This CDR3 has 14 residues. The germline V gene has CDR1 ENHRY and CDR2 SYGVKD.

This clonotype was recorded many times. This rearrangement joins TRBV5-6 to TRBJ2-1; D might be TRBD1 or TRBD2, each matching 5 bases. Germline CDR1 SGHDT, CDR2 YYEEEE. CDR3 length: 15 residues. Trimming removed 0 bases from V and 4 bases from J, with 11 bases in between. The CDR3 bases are TGTGCCAGCAGCTTGGGAGGGGCCGGGTACAATGAGCAGTTCTTC. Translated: CASSLGGAGYNEQFF.

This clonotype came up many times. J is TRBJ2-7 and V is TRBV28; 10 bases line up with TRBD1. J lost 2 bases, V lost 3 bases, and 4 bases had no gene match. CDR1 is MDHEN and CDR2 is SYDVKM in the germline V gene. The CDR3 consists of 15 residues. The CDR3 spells CASSLTGTGAYEQYV. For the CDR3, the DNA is TGTGCCAGCAGTTTGACGGGGACAGGGGCCTACGAGCAGTACGTC.

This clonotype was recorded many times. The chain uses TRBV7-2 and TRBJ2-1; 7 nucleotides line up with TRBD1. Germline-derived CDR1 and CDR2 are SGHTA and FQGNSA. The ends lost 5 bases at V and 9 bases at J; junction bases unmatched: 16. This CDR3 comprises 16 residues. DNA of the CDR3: TGTGCCAGCAGCGACGACAGGGTCCCACGGAGTACTGAGCAGTTCTTC. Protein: CASSDDRVPRSTEQFF.

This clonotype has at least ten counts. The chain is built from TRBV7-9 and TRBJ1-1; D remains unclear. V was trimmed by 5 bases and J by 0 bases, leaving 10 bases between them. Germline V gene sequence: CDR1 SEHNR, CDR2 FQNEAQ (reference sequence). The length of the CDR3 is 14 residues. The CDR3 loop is CASSLPTVNTEAFF. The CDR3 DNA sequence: TGTGCCAGCAGCCTACCGACCGTGAACACTGAAGCTTTCTTT.

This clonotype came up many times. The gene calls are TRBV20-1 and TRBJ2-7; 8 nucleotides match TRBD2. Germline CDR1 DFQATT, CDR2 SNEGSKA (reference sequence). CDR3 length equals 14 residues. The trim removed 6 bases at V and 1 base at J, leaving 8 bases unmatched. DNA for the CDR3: TGCAGTGCCCTAGGTAGCGGGGTGTCCTACGAGCAGTACTTC. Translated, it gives CSALGSGVSYEQYF.